Presented here are 22 T cell receptor beta chains from one specimen sequenced in a study of Graves' ophthalmopathy and Graves' hyperthyroidism. Transcripts of RNA were the source for amplifying TCR beta CDR3 regions. HTBI primers were used in a first-round RT-PCR, which preceded a second-round multiplex PCR. TCRdb recomputed calls from the multiplex PCR reads with MiXCR, one row per CDR3 protein. The data contain around 1,200,000 distinct CDR3 sequences, about 40% of them singletons. The specimen sequenced was peripheral blood or thyroid tissue (not recorded which). These receptors were obtained from an adult man with Graves' hyperthyroidism.

This clonotype was found a few times. The V and J genes are TRBV5-4 and TRBJ2-5; TRBD2 matches 9 bases. Germline loops: CDR1 SGHNT, CDR2 YYREEE (reference sequence). Trimming removed 4 bases from V and 1 base from J; junction bases left unmatched: 5. The CDR3 loop spans 15 amino acids. CDR3 residues: CASSRVTSGQETQYF. DNA for the CDR3: TGTGCCAGCAGCAGGGTGACTAGCGGCCAAGAGACCCAGTACTTC.

In its sample, this clonotype was seen many times. The rearrangement joins TRBV14 to TRBJ2-7, with D possibly TRBD1 on 5 matching bases. Trimming left V 5 bases short and J 2 bases short, with 13 bases between. The CDR3 runs 14 residues. The germline CDR1 and CDR2 sequences are SGHDN and FVKESK. Here the CDR3 reads CASSYSTVAYEQYF. The CDR3 DNA reads as TGTGCCAGCAGCTACTCGACAGTAGCCTACGAGCAGTACTTC.

This clonotype appeared many times. The chain combines TRBV25-1 with TRBJ1-5; D is unresolved. The CDR3 is 12 amino acids. V lost 6 bases and J lost 6, with 9 bases in between. Germline values: CDR1 MGHDK, CDR2 SYGVNS. The CDR3 is CASRCWGQPQHF. DNA for the CDR3: TGTGCCAGCAGGTGCTGGGGTCAGCCCCAGCATTTT.

The sample holds many counts of this clonotype. V usage is TRBV11-2 and J usage is TRBJ1-6; 8 positions agree with TRBD1. The CDR3 contains 15 residues. The germline gives CDR1 SGHAT, CDR2 FQNNGV. V lost 2 bases, J lost 6 bases, and 3 bases stayed unmatched. CDR3 in amino acids: CASSLLGQGNSPLHF. The CDR3 DNA reads as TGTGCCAGCAGCTTACTCGGACAGGGTAATTCACCCCTCCACTTT.

The chain has TRBV6-5 and TRBJ2-7, with D possibly being TRBD2 (6 bases). V lost 0 bases, J lost 6 bases, and 18 bases lay in between. This CDR3 is built from 16 residues. The germline V gene encodes CDR1 MNHEY and CDR2 SVGAGI. In DNA form, the CDR3 reads TGTGCCAGCAGTTACTCTATGGCAGGGAGGACCGGCGAGCAGTACTTC. Its protein is CASSYSMAGRTGEQYF.

This clonotype was recorded at least ten times. The CDR3 here is CASSRERMETQYF. The CDR3, as DNA: TGTGCCAGCAGCCGAGAACGTATGGAGACCCAGTACTTC. The chain carries TRBV14 and TRBJ2-5; no reliable D call. The CDR3 has 13 amino acids. With 4 bases removed from V and 5 bases from J, the gap between germline ends came to 11 bases. Germline CDR1 SGHDN, CDR2 FVKESK. The full variable domain, its missing parts supplied by reference TRBV14 and TRBJ2-5, is EAGVTQFPSHSVIEKGQTVTLRCDPISGHDNLYWYRRVMGKEIKFLLHFVKESKQDESGMPNNRFLAERTGGTYSTLKVQPAELEDSGVYFCASSRERMETQYFGPGTRLLVL.

The V and J genes are TRBV6-6 and TRBJ1-1; D not certain. The V gene lost 5 bases and the J gene lost 5 bases, with 12 bases spanning the gap. The CDR3 covers 13 residues. Looked up from germline, CDR1 is MNHNY and CDR2 is SVGAGI (reference sequence). The CDR3 is CASSEARQTEAFF. In nucleotides, the CDR3 is TGTGCCAGCAGTGAAGCCCGACAAACTGAAGCTTTCTTT.

This clonotype has at least ten counts. The rearrangement joins TRBV14 to TRBJ2-7; TRBD2 might be the D (5 bases). The CDR3 length is 16 residues. Germline assignment: CDR1 SGHDN and CDR2 FVKESK. V dropped 3 bases and J dropped 5 bases, with 20 bases sitting between them. CDR3 amino acids: CASSHGTRVLRDEQYF. The CDR3 DNA is TGTGCCAGCAGCCATGGTACGCGGGTACTGAGGGACGAGCAGTACTTC.

The sample holds a few counts of this clonotype. This chain joins TRBV7-8 and TRBJ2-2; D gene ambiguous. V was pared by 11 bases and J by 7 bases, with 20 bases between. CDR3 length: 14 residues. Germline V gives CDR1 SGHVS, CDR2 FQNEAQ. The CDR3 spells CAAEVRRGRGELFF. The CDR3 nucleotides read TGTGCCGCCGAGGTTCGGAGAGGCCGCGGGGAGCTGTTTTTT.

V is TRBV28 and J is TRBJ1-5; TRBD1 matches at 7 bases. CDR3 length: 14 residues. Germline V gene lookup returns CDR1 MDHEN and CDR2 SYDVKM. Unmatched junction bases numbered 8, after V lost 10 bases and J lost 2 bases. CDR3 region: CATRQGFRNQPQHF. The CDR3 DNA is TGTGCCACCAGACAGGGTTTTCGCAATCAGCCCCAGCATTTT.

To note about this clonotype: A single base separates this from a much larger clone, so it may be a read error. V usage is TRBV20-1 and J usage is TRBJ2-5, with no clear D. Germline CDR1 and CDR2: DFQATT and SNEGSKA (reference sequence). V dropped 0 bases and J dropped 10 bases, with 18 bases sitting between them. The CDR3 contains 14 residues. The CDR3 region has the DNA TGCAGTGCTAGAGAAGGTACCCGAAAAGGGCTCCAGTACTTC. This encodes CSAREGTRKGLQYF.

This clonotype occurred many times. The DNA of the CDR3 is TGTGCCAGCAGCCCGGCGCGCACCGGGGAGCTGTTTTTT. The encoded protein is CASSPARTGELFF. The chain recombines TRBV7-9 with TRBJ2-2; D gene ambiguous. Trimming took 5 bases from V and 4 from J, leaving 8 bases between them. CDR3 length: 13 amino acids. The germline V gene encodes CDR1 SEHNR and CDR2 FQNEAQ (reference sequence). The full variable domain, its missing parts supplied by reference TRBV7-9 and TRBJ2-2, is DTGVSQNPRHKITKRGQNVTFRCDPISEHNRLYWYRQTLGQGPEFLTYFQNEAQLEKSRLLSDRFSAERPKGSFSTLEIQRTEQGDSAMYLCASSPARTGELFFGEGSRLTVL.

This clonotype was counted between two and nine times. This chain joins TRBV12-5 and TRBJ2-2; D call uncertain. This CDR3 has 13 residues. CDR1 is LGHNT, CDR2 FRNRAP, per germline. V was cut by 5 bases and J by 6 bases, with 10 bases left in between. CDR3 in amino acids: CASGLTSSGELFF. In nucleotides, the CDR3 is TGTGCTAGTGGTCTCACAAGTTCCGGGGAGCTGTTTTTT.

The chain has TRBV12-3 or TRBV12-4 and TRBJ2-2; TRBD2 agrees at 9 bases. Trimming removed 8 bases from V and 6 bases from J; junction bases left unmatched: 7. The CDR3 has 14 amino acids. The CDR3 spells CASGLKREAGELFF. Here the CDR3 DNA reads TGTGCCAGCGGGCTGAAGCGGGAGGCCGGGGAGCTGTTTTTT.

This clonotype was picked up many times. The J gene is TRBJ1-1, the V gene TRBV20-1, with TRBD1 matching 10 bases. CDR1 and CDR2 from the germline V gene are DFQATT and SNEGSKA (reference sequence). The ends lost 3 bases at V and 6 bases at J; junction bases unmatched: 4. The CDR3 is 13 amino acids. In DNA form, the CDR3 reads TGCAGTGCTAGGAGGACAGGGGGGGCTGAAGCTTTCTTT. Translating gives CSARRTGGAEAFF.

The genes are TRBV10-3 and TRBJ1-5; D remains ambiguous. Germline V gives CDR1 ENHRY, CDR2 SYGVKD. The ends were cut back, 4 bases at V and 0 bases at J, with 10 bases in the middle. This CDR3 has 15 residues. CDR3 in amino acids: CAISVSGSSNQPQHF. The CDR3 bases are TGTGCCATCAGTGTGTCAGGTTCTAGCAATCAGCCCCAGCATTTT.

This clonotype was seen ten or more times. This chain uses TRBV2 with TRBJ1-5; D is perhaps TRBD1 (6 bases). V was cut by 6 bases and J by 5 bases, with 17 bases left in between. The CDR3 consists of 15 residues. CDR1 and CDR2 from the germline V gene are SNHLY and FYNNEI. The CDR3 protein is CASRAPGAGYQPQHF. As DNA, the CDR3 is TGTGCCAGCAGGGCCCCGGGGGCGGGTTATCAGCCCCAGCATTTT. Drawing the rest from reference TRBV2 and TRBJ1-5, the complete variable domain is EPEVTQTPSHQVTQMGQEVILRCVPISNHLYFYWYRQILGQKVEFLVSFYNNEISEKSEIFDDQFSVERPDGSNFTLKIRSTKLEDSAMYFCASRAPGAGYQPQHFGDGTRLSIL.

In its sample, this clonotype was seen many times. This sequence joins TRBV12-3 or TRBV12-4 and TRBJ1-1; D may be TRBD1 (5 bases). V shed 7 bases and J shed 8 bases, with 14 bases lying between them. The CDR3 spans 12 residues. The CDR3 bases are TGTGCCAGCAAAGAGGGGCCCCGAGAAGCTTTCTTT. Its translation: CASKEGPREAFF.

This clonotype was picked up many times. The chain combines TRBV5-1 with TRBJ1-1, with 8 nucleotides matching TRBD1. Per the germline V gene, CDR1 is SGHRS and CDR2 is YFSETQ. CDR3 length: 14 amino acids. V trimming: 6 bases; J trimming: 0 bases; junction bases outside the gene matches: 4. CDR3 residues: CASKGQGVNTEAFF. DNA of the CDR3: TGCGCCAGCAAAGGACAGGGTGTGAACACTGAAGCTTTCTTT.

V is TRBV14 and J is TRBJ1-2; 7 bases align to TRBD1. Looked up from germline, CDR1 is SGHDN and CDR2 is FVKESK. The CDR3 has 14 residues. After removal of 1 base from V and 6 bases from J, the junction contained 5 bases not matched to a gene. The CDR3 sequence: CASSQASTGNGYTF. CDR3 coding DNA: TGTGCCAGCAGCCAAGCGTCGACAGGGAATGGCTACACCTTC.

A few counts support this clonotype. V is TRBV11-2 and J is TRBJ1-5, with a weak D call TRBD1 (6 bases). The CDR3 has 18 residues. Per the germline V gene, CDR1 is SGHAT and CDR2 is FQNNGV. Trimming pared 5 bases from V and 2 bases from J, leaving 22 bases between. DNA of the CDR3: TGTGCCAGCAGCGCAGGTATAGGAACAGGGCGAGGCAATCAGCCCCAGCATTTT. It translates to CASSAGIGTGRGNQPQHF.

This rearrangement joins TRBV12-5 to TRBJ2-5, with 11 positions matching TRBD1. Germline V gene data show CDR1 as LGHNT and CDR2 as FRNRAP. There are 14 residues in the CDR3. After removal of 4 bases from V and 7 bases from J, the junction contained 5 bases not matched to a gene. CDR3 DNA sequence: TGTGCTAGTGGTTCAGGACAGGGGGCGTTGACCCAGTACTTC. This translates into CASGSGQGALTQYF.